This is a list of T cell receptor beta chains from one sample in a study of blood T cell repertoires in COVID-19. This table comes from immunoSEQ multiplex PCR, and its TCRdb copy is limited to in-frame clones, with some not included. The sample yields approximately 50,000 clones, 79% seen once. Sequencing was carried out using peripheral blood. These receptors were taken from a man aged 70 or older with acute or convalescent COVID-19. CDR3s leave out the opening cysteine and the closing phenylalanine or tryptophan. A D gene is named only where the DNA matches it firmly.

J | V | D | CDR3
TRBJ1-2 | TRBV3-1/TRBV3-2 | - | ASSQDPGGTRGYT
TRBJ2-3 | TRBV7-2 | - | ASSPLQPAGDTQY
TRBJ2-7 | TRBV25-1 | - | ASSEFRGAYEQY
TRBJ2-1 | TRBV4-1 | - | ASSQVASDYNEQF
TRBJ1-4 | TRBV12-5 | - | ASGQDTPVGKLF
TRBJ2-3 | TRBV18 | TRBD1 | ASKGGPDTQY
TRBJ2-5 | TRBV6-5 | - | ASMEASGGTQY
TRBJ2-1 | TRBV5-5 | TRBD2 | ASSSLAGSHNEQF
TRBJ2-7 | TRBV28 | - | ASSALKGQRAYEQY
TRBJ2-7 | TRBV9 | - | ASSVGDEDEQY
TRBJ1-1 | TRBV20-1 | - | SVGRVTEAF
TRBJ2-7 | TRBV25-1 | TRBD1 | ASSPAGGDEQY
TRBJ2-6 | TRBV29-1 | - | SVVGSGANVLT
TRBJ2-5 | TRBV10-2 | TRBD2 | ASSGRLAGFGETQY
TRBJ1-1 | TRBV18 | TRBD1 | ASSPLQGAPAEAF
TRBJ2-3 | TRBV6-5 | - | ATKPVILSTDTQY
TRBJ2-7 | TRBV19 | - | ASSRSPTYEQY
TRBJ1-4 | TRBV21-1 | - | ASSTGRVNEKLF
TRBJ1-2 | TRBV5-6 | - | ASSLFMRGYT
TRBJ2-2 | TRBV5-1 | TRBD1 | ASSFTGAAGELF
TRBJ2-5 | TRBV11-3 | TRBD2 | ASSFDLPGGTQY
TRBJ2-3 | TRBV29-1 | TRBD1 | SVVGTGGGTDTQY
TRBJ1-4 | TRBV19 | TRBD1 | ASSARQGAGEKLF
TRBJ2-2 | TRBV15 | TRBD2 | ATSRPPMGAGGFTGELF
TRBJ2-5 | TRBV29-1 | - | SVVPTGLQETQY
TRBJ1-5 | TRBV12-3/TRBV12-4 | - | ASSLGGLVPQH
TRBJ2-5 | TRBV2 | TRBD1 | ATKTGNKETQY
TRBJ1-4 | TRBV21-1 | - | ASSKPSAEKLF
TRBJ2-5 | TRBV6-5 | TRBD1 | ASIVQQGVGETQY
TRBJ2-7 | TRBV9 | - | ASSVGVGGEQY
TRBJ2-7 | TRBV5-4 | TRBD1 | ASSPRQGTPYEQY
TRBJ2-5 | TRBV5-1 | - | ASSSTGRNQETQY
TRBJ2-3 | TRBV27 | TRBD2 | ASSFDVGLAGATSTDTQY
TRBJ2-1 | TRBV6-2/TRBV6-3 | - | ASSQQGFDAF
TRBJ2-7 | TRBV6-5 | TRBD1 | ASSYSPDRVAYEQY
TRBJ2-3 | TRBV24-1 | - | ATSEKQGGGRDTQY
TRBJ2-7 | TRBV4-2 | TRBD2 | ASSLGTSGPSYEQY
TRBJ1-6 | TRBV20-1 | - | SASSGGLRISPLH
TRBJ1-1 | TRBV7-8 | TRBD1 | ASSTRQGLTAF
TRBJ2-7 | TRBV2 | TRBD1 | ASSGDRGPAYEQY
TRBJ2-5 | TRBV23-1 | TRBD2 | ANPGGRYQETQY
TRBJ2-1 | TRBV3-1/TRBV3-2 | TRBD2 | ASSQAGGPYNEQF
TRBJ1-5 | TRBV27 | TRBD1 | ASRQGGLNQPQH
TRBJ1-2 | TRBV27 | TRBD1 | ASSPGQGFGYT
TRBJ1-5 | TRBV6-4 | - | ARTPKGRNQPQH
TRBJ2-1 | TRBV4-1 | TRBD2 | ASREGLAGVHYEQF
TRBJ1-4 | TRBV11-2 | - | ASSRGGLSSEKLF
TRBJ2-1 | TRBV12-5 | TRBD2 | ASGFTRYTSGGPPLGEQF
TRBJ1-4 | TRBV5-1 | - | ASSLEARGSNEKLF
TRBJ2-1 | TRBV5-1 | TRBD2 | ATGLAGSYNEQF